A single sample gave rise to the 25 T cell receptor beta chains below, sequenced in a study of siplizumab effects on memory and regulatory T cells. Some clones are missing from TCRdb's copy, which holds only in-frame ones; the method was immunoSEQ multiplex PCR. The sample yields over 12,000 clones, 49% seen once. In the mixed lymphocyte reaction, cells were cocultured for six to seven days at 37°C. Their target antigens are unknown. The sequencing sample was made of CFSE-low (dividing) CD4+ T cells sorted from an allogeneic mixed lymphocyte reaction. The receptor source for this set is a human donor in good health; the cells came from an allogeneic mixed lymphocyte reaction.

This clone came up once. This sequence joins TRBV5-1 and TRBJ2-3, with D tentatively TRBD2 (6 bases). The V gene's germline CDR1 is SGHRS and CDR2 YFSETQ. The V and J ends lost 4 bases and 3 bases respectively, with 15 bases between them. The CDR3 consists of 15 residues. The CDR3 DNA reads TGCGCCAGCAGCGAGTCCGGGACTTCAACAGATACGCAGTATTTT. As protein: CASSESGTSTDTQYF.

By share, this clone counts as medium-sized. This chain joins TRBV9 and TRBJ1-2; possibly TRBD1 for D (5 bases). The CDR3 has 13 residues. CDR1 and CDR2 from the germline V gene are SGDLS and YYNGEE. Trimming removed 3 bases from V and 4 bases from J, with 10 bases in between. DNA of the CDR3: TGTGCCAGCAGCGGAAGACAGACCTATGGCTACACCTTC. Protein product: CASSGRQTYGYTF.

In this sample, this clone is medium-sized. The chain has TRBV6-5 and TRBJ1-2; 9 bases line up with TRBD1. The CDR3 loop spans 14 amino acids. The germline V gene encodes CDR1 MNHEY and CDR2 SVGAGI. With 5 bases clipped from V and 8 bases from J, the junction kept 9 bases outside the gene matches. The DNA for the CDR3 is TGTGCCAGCAGTAGGGACAGGGTGGACTTCGGCTACACCTTC. Protein sequence: CASSRDRVDFGYTF.

This chain joins TRBV5-6 and TRBJ2-3; D is possibly TRBD2 (6 bases). This CDR3 contains 14 residues. CDR1 SGHDT and CDR2 YYEEEE come from the germline V gene. V gave up 4 bases and J gave up 3 bases, with 12 bases separating them. In DNA, the CDR3 is TGTGCCAGCAGCGTGGGACTTCAGACAGATACGCAGTATTTT. Its translation is CASSVGLQTDTQYF.

The V call is TRBV5-4, the J call TRBJ2-2, with 9 bases aligning to TRBD2. With V trimmed by 2 bases and J by 5 bases, 4 bases remained unmatched. Germline V gene sequence: CDR1 SGHNT, CDR2 YYREEE (reference sequence). The length of the CDR3 is 15 residues. The CDR3 is CASSFGGRGTGELFF. The CDR3 bases are TGTGCCAGCAGCTTTGGCGGGAGGGGTACCGGGGAGCTGTTTTTT.

This clone was counted a few times. The chain is built from TRBV30 and TRBJ2-1; D call uncertain. Between the trimmed V and J ends, which lost 4 bases and 7 bases, there was a span of 8 bases. The CDR3 covers 11 residues. The V gene's germline CDR1 is GTSNPN and CDR2 SVGIG (reference sequence). The CDR3, as DNA: TGTGCCTGGACCCCCAGAAATGAGCAGTTCTTC. Translating gives CAWTPRNEQFF.

The chain combines TRBV27 with TRBJ1-1; D remains ambiguous. Germline lookup yields CDR1 MNHEY and CDR2 SMNVEV (reference sequence). Trimming shortened V by 2 bases and J by 1 base, and 8 bases separated the two germline ends. The CDR3 is 14 residues long. CDR3 in amino acids: CASSLGVGNTEAFF. In nucleotides, the CDR3 is TGTGCCAGCAGTTTAGGGGTGGGGAACACTGAAGCTTTCTTT.

This clone was seen only once. V usage is TRBV30 and J usage is TRBJ1-5; D may be TRBD1 (5 bases). V was trimmed by 3 bases and J by 7 bases, leaving 13 bases between them. Germline CDR1 and CDR2: GTSNPN and SVGIG (reference sequence). The CDR3 extends over 13 amino acids. The CDR3 bases are TGTGCCTGGAGCGGGCAGGGCGGCCAGCCCCAGCATTTT. Translation: CAWSGQGGQPQHF.

The chain combines TRBV14 with TRBJ1-1; TRBD1 matches at 8 bases. Trimming cost V 6 bases and J 11 bases; bases outside gene matches: 11. Germline V gene sequence: CDR1 SGHDN, CDR2 FVKESK. The CDR3 covers 13 residues. CDR3 residues: CASRRQGIEMAFF. The CDR3 region has the DNA TGTGCCAGCAGGCGACAGGGGATTGAAATGGCTTTCTTT.

The CDR3 DNA is TGTGCCAGCAGCGTCGGACAGGGGGTCGAGACCCAGTACTTC. Its protein is CASSVGQGVETQYF. The chain carries TRBV7-8 and TRBJ2-5; 10 bases agree with TRBD1. The CDR3 has 14 amino acids. Germline loops: CDR1 SGHVS, CDR2 FQNEAQ. V gave up 5 bases and J gave up 5 bases; unmatched junction bases: 5.

The chain has TRBV19 and TRBJ1-2; D not certain. CDR3 size: 13 residues. V shed 3 bases and J shed 4 bases, with 9 bases lying between them. CDR1 is LNHDA, CDR2 SQIVND, per germline (reference sequence). The CDR3 loop reads CASSIAGSYGYTF. The CDR3 coding sequence is TGTGCCAGTAGTATCGCGGGGTCCTATGGCTACACCTTC.

This clone is medium-sized. This chain joins TRBV29-1 and TRBJ2-7, with 8 bases lining up with TRBD1. V trimming: 4 bases; J trimming: 9 bases; junction bases outside the gene matches: 14. The germline CDR1 and CDR2 sequences are SQVTM and ANQGSEA. This CDR3 region has 14 residues. The DNA for the CDR3 is TGCAGCGTTGGCCAAATCGGACAGGGCTGGTGGCAGTACTTC. Protein sequence: CSVGQIGQGWWQYF.

Within the sample, this clone is medium-sized. V usage is TRBV14 and J usage is TRBJ1-1, with D maybe TRBD1 (5 bases). This CDR3 has 13 residues. Trimming shortened V by 8 bases and J by 4 bases, and 14 bases separated the two germline ends. CDR1 SGHDN and CDR2 FVKESK come from the germline V gene. The CDR3 region is CASAVDRGTEAFF. The DNA of the CDR3 is TGTGCCAGCGCTGTAGACAGAGGCACTGAAGCTTTCTTT. Filled out from reference TRBV14 and TRBJ1-1, the complete variable domain reads EAGVTQFPSHSVIEKGQTVTLRCDPISGHDNLYWYRRVMGKEIKFLLHFVKESKQDESGMPNNRFLAERTGGTYSTLKVQPAELEDSGVYFCASAVDRGTEAFFGQGTRLTVV.

The chain links TRBV6-5 to TRBJ1-6; D not resolved. This CDR3 has 14 residues. V was pared by 1 base and J by 5 bases, with 6 bases between. Germline V gene sequence: CDR1 MNHEY, CDR2 SVGAGI. CDR3 bases: TGTGCCAGCAGTTACTGGCACCATAATTCACCCCTCCACTTT. Its protein product is CASSYWHHNSPLHF.

The rearrangement joins TRBV7-8 to TRBJ2-7, with D possibly TRBD2 on 7 matching bases. Germline-derived CDR1 and CDR2 are SGHVS and FQNEAQ. Trimming left V 5 bases short and J 4 bases short, with 24 bases between. CDR3 length equals 17 residues. Here the CDR3 reads CASSPRGEGGVSYEQYF. The CDR3 DNA sequence: TGTGCCAGCAGCCCCCGGGGGGAGGGGGGTGTTAGTTACGAGCAGTACTTC.

This clone was counted a few times. The DNA for the CDR3 is TGCGCCAGCAGCTTGGCGGGACAGGGAGAGACCCAGTACTTC. It codes for CASSLAGQGETQYF. This chain links TRBV5-1 with TRBJ2-5; TRBD1 aligns across 9 bases. J was trimmed by 4 bases and V by 0 bases; bases with no gene match: 1. Germline CDR1 reads SGHRS; CDR2 reads YFSETQ. The CDR3 is 14 residues long.

This chain joins TRBV7-6 and TRBJ1-1, with a weak D call TRBD1 (5 bases). This CDR3 region has 13 residues. The V end was cut by 5 bases, the J end by 4 bases, with 11 bases between. The germline V gene encodes CDR1 SGHVS and CDR2 FNYEAQ. CDR3 amino acids: CASSLGQGTEAFF. The DNA for the CDR3 is TGTGCCAGCAGCCTGGGGCAGGGCACTGAAGCTTTCTTT.

This clone is classed as medium-sized. The chain joins TRBV30 to TRBJ1-5; unclear D gene. CDR3 length equals 13 residues. The V end lost 0 bases, the J end lost 6 bases, and 9 bases lay between the germline ends. CDR1 GTSNPN and CDR2 SVGIG come from the germline V gene (reference sequence). CDR3 loop: CAWSVRSSQPQHF. The CDR3 region has the DNA TGTGCCTGGAGTGTAAGGAGTTCTCAGCCCCAGCATTTT.

The rearrangement joins TRBV19 to TRBJ1-2, with D hard to call. CDR1 LNHDA and CDR2 SQIVND come from the germline V gene (reference sequence). V lost 3 bases and J 8 bases, leaving 16 bases between the germline ends. This CDR3 is 14 amino acids long. CDR3 protein: CASSIAPVHRGYTF. CDR3 DNA: TGTGCCAGTAGTATTGCCCCCGTTCACCGGGGCTACACCTTC. The complete variable domain, with remaining parts taken from reference TRBV19 and TRBJ1-2, reads DGGITQSPKYLFRKEGQNVTLSCEQNLNHDAMYWYRQDPGQGLRLIYYSQIVNDFQKGDIAEGYSVSREKKESFPLTVTSAQKNPTAFYLCASSIAPVHRGYTFGSGTRLTVV.

This clone ranks as medium-sized. Germline is not matched at one junction end, which may reflect a read error. The V call is TRBV4-2, the J call TRBJ2-2; 7 nucleotides line up with TRBD1. Germline values: CDR1 LGHNA, CDR2 YNFKEQ. CDR3 length equals 16 residues. DNA of the CDR3: TGTGCCAGCAGCCAAGTGACAGGGACGAACGCCGGGGAGCTGTTTTTT. Its translation is CASSQVTGTNAGELFF.

The chain uses TRBV6-5 and TRBJ1-6; TRBD1 is a possible D gene (5 bases). Germline CDR1 MNHEY, CDR2 SVGAGI. Trimming removed 0 bases at V and 9 bases at J, with 12 bases between. CDR3 length: 15 residues. CDR3: CASSYSGRVGSPLHF. The CDR3 coding sequence is TGTGCCAGCAGTTACTCGGGCAGGGTCGGTTCACCCCTCCACTTT.

The chain is built from TRBV7-2 and TRBJ1-1; D possibly corresponds to TRBD1 (6 bases). Germline V lookup: CDR1 SGHTA, CDR2 FQGNSA. Trimming left V 6 bases short and J 11 bases short, with 19 bases between. This CDR3 is 13 amino acids long. CDR3 DNA: TGTGCCAGCAGATTTACCGGGACAATAAAGGCTTTCTTT. It yields the protein CASRFTGTIKAFF.

The V gene is TRBV18, the J gene TRBJ2-3; the match to TRBD2 covers 7 bases. The CDR3 covers 15 residues. Trimming took 6 bases from V and 1 from J; bases not matched to a gene: 7. Germline CDR1 KGHSH, CDR2 LQKENI. The CDR3 loop reads CASSNRLAGTDTQYF. The CDR3 nucleotides read TGTGCCAGCTCCAACCGGCTAGCGGGCACAGATACGCAGTATTTT.

V and J are TRBV7-2 and TRBJ2-1; D uncertain. CDR3 length equals 12 residues. The germline V and J ends were trimmed by 1 base and 8 bases, with 6 bases remaining between them. Germline CDR1 reads SGHTA; CDR2 reads FQGNSA. The DNA for the CDR3 is TGTGCCAGCAGCTTAGATTGGTATGAGCAGTTCTTC. Translated, it gives CASSLDWYEQFF.

This clone was observed a few times. The rearrangement joins TRBV25-1 to TRBJ1-1; D gene ambiguous. The V and J ends lost 7 bases and 2 bases respectively, with 5 bases between them. Germline V gives CDR1 MGHDK, CDR2 SYGVNS. The CDR3 extends over 11 amino acids. CDR3 region: CASKRNTEAFF. CDR3 nucleotide sequence: TGTGCCAGCAAGAGAAACACTGAAGCTTTCTTT.